This entry lists 2 T cell receptor beta chains sequenced from one sample in a study of T cell responses to AZD1222 COVID-19 vaccine. The method was immunoSEQ multiplex PCR; TCRdb's version includes in-frame clones alone and lacks a portion of them. The table records approximately 140,000 clones, about nine tenths of them present only once. Specimen: peripheral blood, collected 28 days after the second AZD1222 dose. The receptors derive from an adult who received the AZD1222 COVID-19 vaccine.

V gene TRBV19 combines with J gene TRBJ2-2; D ambiguous. This CDR3 has 14 amino acids. Deletions cut 3 bases from V and 4 bases from J, with 9 bases between. Germline CDR1 LNHDA, CDR2 SQIVND (reference sequence). The chain's CDR3 is CASSMGRPTGELFF. Written as DNA, the CDR3 is TGTGCCAGTAGTATGGGCAGACCCACCGGGGAGCTGTTTTTT.

The CDR3 protein is CASSRDRGLYTGELFF. CDR3 bases: TGTGCCAGCAGCCGGGACAGGGGATTGTACACCGGGGAGCTGTTTTTT. The V gene is TRBV21-1, the J gene TRBJ2-2; the table assigns TRBD1, which was not confirmed against the DNA. TRBV21-1 counts as a pseudogene. The CDR3 extends over 16 amino acids.